The 3 T cell receptor beta chains in this list originate from one sample, sequenced in a study of molecular identifiers for immune sequencing clone quantification. TCRdb re-analysed the PCR reads in MiXCR, keeping a single row per CDR3 protein. The data contain hundreds of thousands of distinct CDR3 sequences, 24% of them seen just once; the ten biggest clones take up 0.7% to 0.95%. Sequencing was performed on naive CD8+ T cells from blood, with Jurkat cell RNA spiked in. Subset meaning: FACS-sorted CD8+CD4-CCR7+CD45RA+ naive T cells. The receptors shown here come from a human donor in good health. Some libraries in this study had Jurkat cell RNA spiked in.

This chain uses TRBV20-1 with TRBJ1-6; no clear D gene. CDR1 and CDR2 from the germline V gene are DFQATT and SNEGSKA (reference sequence). The CDR3 loop spans 13 amino acids. V was trimmed by 4 bases and J by 6 bases, leaving 10 bases between them. For the CDR3, the DNA is TGCAGTGCTAACGGGATATCTAATTCACCCCTCCACTTT. Amino acids: CSANGISNSPLHF.

At least ten counts were recorded for this clonotype. The chain recombines TRBV20-1 with TRBJ2-7; 8 nucleotides line up with TRBD2. J gave up 7 bases and V 6 bases, and 11 bases lay outside the gene matches. The CDR3 covers 13 residues. CDR1 DFQATT and CDR2 SNEGSKA come from the germline V gene (reference sequence). CDR3: CSARGLARMEQYF. CDR3 bases: TGCAGTGCCCGTGGACTAGCCCGGATGGAGCAGTACTTC.

There are many counts of this clonotype. This sequence joins TRBV20-1 and TRBJ2-3; 11 bases align to TRBD2. Trimming took 5 bases from V and 3 from J; bases not matched to a gene: 7. The CDR3 covers 15 residues. Germline V gene lookup returns CDR1 DFQATT and CDR2 SNEGSKA (reference sequence). The CDR3 DNA sequence: TGCAGTGCTGAGACTAGCGGGGTGGGTACAGATACGCAGTATTTT. This translates into CSAETSGVGTDTQYF.